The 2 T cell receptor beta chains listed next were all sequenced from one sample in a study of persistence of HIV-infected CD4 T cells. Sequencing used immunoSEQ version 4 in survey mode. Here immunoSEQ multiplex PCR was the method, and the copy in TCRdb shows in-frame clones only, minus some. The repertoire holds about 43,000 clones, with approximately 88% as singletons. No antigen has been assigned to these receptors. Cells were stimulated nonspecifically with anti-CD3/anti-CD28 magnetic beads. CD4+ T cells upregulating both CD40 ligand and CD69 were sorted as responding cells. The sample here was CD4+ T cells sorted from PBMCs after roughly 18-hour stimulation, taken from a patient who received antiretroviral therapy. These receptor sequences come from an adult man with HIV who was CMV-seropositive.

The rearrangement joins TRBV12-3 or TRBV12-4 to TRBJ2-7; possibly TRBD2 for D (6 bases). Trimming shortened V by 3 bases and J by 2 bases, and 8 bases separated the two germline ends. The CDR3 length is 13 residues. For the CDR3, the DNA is TGTGCCAGCAGTTTGGCGGGGCCCTACGAGCAGTACTTC. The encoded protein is CASSLAGPYEQYF.

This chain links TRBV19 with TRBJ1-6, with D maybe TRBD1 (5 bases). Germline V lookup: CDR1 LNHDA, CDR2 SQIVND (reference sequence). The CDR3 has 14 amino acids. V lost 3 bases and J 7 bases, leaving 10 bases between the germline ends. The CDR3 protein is CASSIPQGNSPLHF. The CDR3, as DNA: TGTGCCAGTAGTATCCCCCAGGGAAATTCACCCCTCCACTTT.